Shown below are 13 T cell receptor beta chains from a single sample sequenced in a study of blood T cell repertoires in COVID-19. Generated by immunoSEQ multiplex PCR, the TCRdb table keeps only in-frame clones and is missing some. The sample yields some 200,000 clones, about nine tenths seen once. Sequencing was performed on peripheral blood. The source of these receptors is a woman aged 40 to 50 with acute or convalescent COVID-19.

The chain carries TRBV18 and TRBJ1-2; 9 bases match TRBD1. V gave up 4 bases and J gave up 0 bases; unmatched junction bases: 6. The V gene's germline CDR1 is KGHSH and CDR2 LQKENI. The CDR3 is 16 residues long. CDR3 nucleotide sequence: TGTGCCAGCTCACTAGGGACAGGGTACACTAACTATGGCTACACCTTC. Translating it yields CASSLGTGYTNYGYTF. Looking up the rest from reference TRBV18 and TRBJ1-2 gives the full variable domain: NAGVMQNPRHLVRRRGQEARLRCSPMKGHSHVYWYRQLPEEGLKFMVYLQKENIIDESGMPKERFSAEFPKEGPSILRIQQVVRGDSAAYFCASSLGTGYTNYGYTFGSGTRLTVV.

The V gene is TRBV18, the J gene TRBJ1-3, with D unresolved. V was pared by 0 bases and J by 5 bases, with 8 bases between. This CDR3 is built from 14 residues. The germline CDR1 and CDR2 sequences are KGHSH and LQKENI. DNA for the CDR3: TGTGCCAGCTCACCACCTGCGGTTAGAAACACCATATATTTT. It encodes CASSPPAVRNTIYF. The whole variable domain, filled in from reference TRBV18 and TRBJ1-3, reads NAGVMQNPRHLVRRRGQEARLRCSPMKGHSHVYWYRQLPEEGLKFMVYLQKENIIDESGMPKERFSAEFPKEGPSILRIQQVVRGDSAAYFCASSPPAVRNTIYFGEGSWLTVV.

The chain has TRBV29-1 and TRBJ1-1; D gene ambiguous. From germline, CDR1 is SQVTM and CDR2 ANQGSEA. The ends were cut back, 5 bases at V and 1 base at J, with 5 bases in the middle. This CDR3 region has 11 residues. Written as DNA, the CDR3 is TGCAGCGTTTCAGAGAACACTGAAGCTTTCTTT. This translates into CSVSENTEAFF.

The V gene is TRBV2, the J gene TRBJ2-2, with 9 bases lining up with TRBD1. Germline trimming cut 6 bases from V and 3 bases from J; bases unmatched to any gene: 8. Germline CDR1 is SNHLY and CDR2 is FYNNEI. This CDR3 has 16 amino acids. In nucleotides, the CDR3 is TGTGCCAGCAGGGAAACAGGGGGCTTATACACCGGGGAGCTGTTTTTT. Residues: CASRETGGLYTGELFF.

The chain is built from TRBV2 and TRBJ2-3; maybe TRBD1 (5 bases). The germline V and J ends were trimmed by 4 bases and 4 bases, with 12 bases remaining between them. This CDR3 is 14 amino acids long. Germline V gene lookup returns CDR1 SNHLY and CDR2 FYNNEI. The CDR3 loop reads CASSAGNRADTQYF. The DNA of the CDR3 is TGTGCCAGCAGTGCAGGGAATCGCGCAGATACGCAGTATTTT.

This clone came up once. The chain carries TRBV20-1 and TRBJ1-1, with D maybe TRBD1 (5 bases). Trimming left V 3 bases short and J 7 bases short, with 9 bases between. Germline V CDR1 and CDR2: DFQATT, SNEGSKA (reference sequence). CDR3 size: 11 residues. DNA for the CDR3: TGCAGTGCTAGCCGGGGGGATGAAGCTTTCTTT. Its translation: CSASRGDEAFF.

The V gene is TRBV27, the J gene TRBJ1-1; D perhaps matches TRBD1 (5 bases). This CDR3 contains 14 residues. CDR1 and CDR2 from the germline V gene are MNHEY and SMNVEV (reference sequence). V shed 5 bases and J shed 13 bases, with 23 bases lying between them. The CDR3 sequence is CASSPDNLPAESFF. CDR3 nucleotide sequence: TGTGCCAGCAGTCCGGACAACCTCCCGGCAGAGAGTTTCTTT.

The chain has TRBV10-3 and TRBJ2-3; 12 bases align to TRBD1. From germline, CDR1 is ENHRY and CDR2 SYGVKD. V gave up 9 bases and J gave up 6 bases; unmatched junction bases: 4. This CDR3 is built from 13 residues. The CDR3 DNA reads TGTGCCATAGGGACAGGGGGCCGTGATACGCAGTATTTT. Translation gives CAIGTGGRDTQYF.

The chain carries TRBV7-6 and TRBJ2-7; no clear D. The CDR3 totals 10 residues. Germline V gives CDR1 SGHVS, CDR2 FNYEAQ. The CDR3 sequence is CASSLVVEIV. The CDR3 DNA reads as TGTGCCAGCAGCTTAGTGGTCGAGATTGTC.

The CDR3 nucleotides read TGTGCCACCAGTGATATCGGACAGGGGCAGTCCTACGAGCAGTACGTC. Its translation is CATSDIGQGQSYEQYV. The chain joins TRBV24-1 to TRBJ2-7, with TRBD1 identical over 9 bases. Germline CDR1 and CDR2: KGHDR and SFDVKD. The trim removed 3 bases at V and 1 base at J, leaving 6 bases unmatched. The CDR3 is 16 amino acids.

The rearrangement links TRBV10-2 to TRBJ2-5; 7 bases match TRBD2. V trimming: 3 bases; J trimming: 2 bases; junction bases outside the gene matches: 9. Germline V CDR1 and CDR2: WSHSY, SAAADI. The CDR3 spans 16 residues. This CDR3 is CASSEPRGDRQETQYF. In DNA, the CDR3 is TGCGCCAGCAGTGAACCACGGGGGGATAGGCAAGAGACCCAGTACTTC.

V is TRBV7-9 and J is TRBJ2-4; 9 bases agree with TRBD1. The V and J ends lost 4 bases and 0 bases, in that order; junction bases with no gene match: 4. The CDR3 runs 16 residues. The germline V gene has CDR1 SEHNR and CDR2 FQNEAQ (reference sequence). CDR3 DNA: TGTGCCAGCAGCTCACAGGGGGCTCAAGCCAAAAACATTCAGTACTTC. It specifies CASSSQGAQAKNIQYF.

Regarding this clone: The same CDR3 arises from other DNA sequences in this sample as well. This chain connects TRBV3-1 (or the pseudogene TRBV3-2) to TRBJ1-3; TRBD1 might be the D (5 bases). The CDR3 consists of 17 residues. V lost 1 base and J lost 0, with 13 bases in between. Germline V lookup: CDR1 LGHDT, CDR2 YNNKEL (reference sequence). The CDR3 DNA reads TGTGCCAGCAGCCAAGGGTACCCAGGGAACTCTGGAAACACCATATATTTT. This codes for CASSQGYPGNSGNTIYF.